This T cell receptor (beta chain) was retrieved from a study of T cell responses to AZD1222 COVID-19 vaccine. Overall study results and limits: Baseline seropositives among AZD1222 recipients totaled only 5 to 7. Among vaccine-associated CD4 TCRs, coverage spanned spike, with dominance at 160-218 and 743-854.

With regard to this clone: The antigen is not known.

Assay: immunoSEQ multiplex PCR; the TCRdb copy retains only in-frame clones and omits some. The repertoire holds 95,000 to 150,000 clones, with around 92% as singletons. The CDR3 sequence is 11 residues long. Per the germline V gene, CDR1 is DFQATT and CDR2 is SNEGSKA (reference sequence). V was shortened by 6 bases and J by 6 bases, with 9 bases between the two germline ends. V and J are TRBV20-1 and TRBJ1-5; D unclear. This receptor was identified in an adult in good health. This specimen was peripheral blood, taken on day 0 of AZD1222 vaccination. The CDR3 DNA is TGCAGTGCAAAGTCCGGTCAGCCCCAGCATTTT. Protein sequence: CSAKSGQPQHF.